This T cell receptor (beta chain) was sequenced during a study of cytomegalovirus exposure and HLA in healthy donors. This clone occurred a few times. The V and J ends lost 11 bases and 1 base respectively, with 8 bases between them. CDR1 is ENHRY, CDR2 SYGVKD, per germline. This CDR3 is 12 amino acids long. Primers for the PCR totalled 60 Vbeta and 13 Jbeta. Sequencing was performed with immunoSEQ multiplex PCR; in TCRdb, only in-frame clones are kept and a portion is missing. The sample includes over 150,000 clones, about two thirds of them seen just once. The genes are TRBV10-3 and TRBJ1-4; D gene ambiguous. This TCR derives from a woman in her twenties or thirties in good health and CMV-seronegative. The material sequenced was PBMCs. Written as DNA, the CDR3 is TGTGCCTCAGGCAGAACTAATGAAAAACTGTTTTTT. It is translated as CASGRTNEKLFF.